The clone carrying this T cell receptor (beta chain) was recorded only once. This specimen belongs to a study of blood T cell repertoires in COVID-19. Across the study: Spain, Italy and the United States supplied samples that represented acute and convalescent COVID-19.

Individuals drawn from around 24 US areas were about 18 to 95 years old. Donors were grouped by their self-reported clinical history. Original processing methods: Counts of nucleated cells, estimated from reference gene primer amplification, were obtained. Assay: immunoSEQ multiplex PCR; the TCRdb copy retains only in-frame clones and omits some. The V and J calls and the clone size are those of that table, but D and trimming were determined from the DNA. The sample consists of almost 500,000 clones, approximately 86% of them appearing once. The source material was PBMCs or T cells enriched from blood (not recorded which). The source is a woman aged 55-70 years who had recovered from COVID-19.

CDR3 nucleotide sequence: TGTGCCAGCAGCTTAGTGAGGAATTCACCCCTCCACTTT. This sequence encodes CASSLVRNSPLHF. The chain is built from TRBV11-3 and TRBJ1-6, with no clear D. CDR1 and CDR2 from the germline V gene are SGHNT and YENEEA. Trimming took off 1 base at V and 7 bases at J, with 5 bases between the two ends. CDR3 size: 13 residues.